This TCR beta chain appears in the sequencing data of a study of cytomegalovirus exposure and HLA in healthy donors (dated by TCRdb to the late 2010s). With regard to the full study: An earlier analysis of under 600 of the donors reported about 250 Gb of sequence data and 100 million to 140 million unique TCR beta sequences from 190 million or so T cells. Around 300 gigabases of sequencing data and approximately 85 million unique TCR sequences were included in an early release covering 550 to 650 HLA-typed donors. Of the 350 to 450 genotyped donors, about 84% fell in the genetic ancestry cluster associated with self-reported Caucasian donors. The study was designed to test whether signatures of past pathogen exposure could be identified by cataloging public T cell receptors. The study profiled the T cell repertoires of hundreds of subjects by immunosequencing and related them to cytomegalovirus serostatus. A separate validation cohort of roughly 120 different subjects was used in addition to the roughly 700-subject first cohort. The study combined high-throughput TCR immunosequencing, statistical association of individual TCRs with disease status, and machine learning to predict cytomegalovirus infection status. In a later analysis, previously published TCR beta repertoires from roughly 710 donors were re-analyzed and high-resolution HLA genotyping was added so that TCR occurrence patterns could be studied. In the later analysis, no new phenotypic data were used to find candidate immune exposures; instead, reliance was placed on TCR beta sequences and their occurrence across donors. An earlier analysis of fewer than 700 of the donors applied high-throughput TCR beta sequencing to assess whether each TCR beta V gene segment acted as functional or pseudogenic. Donor age, sex, ethnicity and CMV serostatus were compiled alongside the repertoire data. A later genetic analysis used genome-wide SNP genotypes for about 60% of the roughly 700 donors, treating that subset as a discovery cohort. Every repertoire in the discovery cohort had been generated on one and the same sequencing platform. Class I and class II HLA loci were covered by the typing at four-digit resolution. The number of donors typed differed by locus, with about 629-630 for A, B, C, DRB1 and DQB1, 522 for DQA1, some 570 for DPA1, and roughly 450 for DPB1. Four to six DR-DQ haplotypes were handled as single units for association and clustering because linkage in the cohort was strong. Across some 400 genotyped donors of the cohort, an average of about 200,000 unique TCR beta nucleotide sequences per donor were sequenced, and roughly a sixth of those sequences were non-productive.

Broad study findings and their caveats: A further reported finding was that TCR beta sequences accurately predicted the HLA-A and HLA-B alleles for most subjects in the first cohort. In an earlier analysis of 587 of the donors, most TCR beta V segments were observed in productive rearrangements about 90% or about 30% of the time, broadly matching IMGT annotations. When HLA alleles, especially DR and DQ, strongly co-occurred, attributing TCR associations to individual alleles was difficult. Most TCR sequences were observed very rarely across donors, whereas some public TCRs were present in many individuals. It was suggested by the authors that the approach could potentially be generalized to other disease states and immunological phenotypes. V-gene and J-gene trimming of TCR beta chains was associated with a missense DCLRE1C variant in a later genetic analysis, and the association was replicated in an independent cohort. According to a later analysis, TCR association rates differed among HLA loci, with DRB1 alleles showing the most associated TCRs and HLA-C alleles showing the fewest. According to a later analysis, parvovirus B19, influenza, CMV and Epstein-Barr virus appeared linked to several top co-occurrence clusters. A later analysis associated about 17,000 TCR beta sequences with specific HLA alleles at a false discovery rate of 0.05. Sequencing depth was assumed to be roughly uniform across donors in the presence/absence analyses, though that assumption may not hold. Because HLA typing was unavailable for some donors at each locus, only the typed subset was used in association tests. A later genetic analysis reported fewer N-insertions in productive TCRs among donors in an Asian-associated ancestry cluster than the approximately 670-donor mean. Most CMV-associated TCR beta chains appeared to be HLA-restricted in a later analysis, and the HLA associations seemed to be driven largely by CMV exposure. Cytomegalovirus status was reported to be diagnosed by the classifier with high specificity and sensitivity in both the original and validation cohorts. Linkage disequilibrium might explain the correlated functional status among segregating V segments, but an unknown experimental factor could not be excluded. A group of highly shared sequence variants was considered likely to be a technical artifact of the sequencing pipeline. In this cohort, only TCR beta chains were sequenced, and detectable features were limited by the absence of alpha or paired-chain data. For the cohort, immune exposure information was limited to CMV serostatus. A later analysis found that HLA-associated TCR beta chains were more clonally expanded and had lower generation probabilities than equally common non-associated chains. In vitro tests confirmed that a few of the cytomegalovirus-associated TCR beta chains recognize cytomegalovirus antigens. The earlier analysis of 587 of the donors excluded fewer than 20 rarely observed V segments, including chromosome 9 orphons, because counts were too low. Because the 87-base-pair reads could not distinguish some IMGT-functional V segments, including TRBV6-2 and TRBV6-3, those segments were excluded. A total of about 180 TCR beta chains were listed by the study as associated with cytomegalovirus.

CDR1 GTSNPN and CDR2 SVGIG were looked up in the germline V gene (reference sequence). The V end gives up 3 bases and the J end 3 bases, leaving 8 bases in the junction not matched to a gene. The CDR3 runs 15 amino acids, cysteine and phenylalanine included. Only the CDR3 DNA stays, 45 bases, in frame from base 1. Details on this clone: It lacks a known antigen. Per-nucleotide qualities are absent, and no much larger clonotype sits a single base away.

Library preparation was by the immunoSEQ multiplex PCR assay. For the multiplex PCR, a mixture combining 60 forward primers for TCR Vbeta segments and 13 reverse primers for TCR Jbeta segments was used. A multiplex PCR assay on genomic DNA amplified the CDR3 region of rearranged TCR beta genes. The Illumina HiSeq System was used to sequence the amplified TCR beta libraries as 87-base-pair reads. The authors processed their data as follows. In a later analysis, approximately 74 million unique TCR beta chains were counted across the roughly 610 repertoires, and approximately 11 million of these chains were shared by at least two donors. Raw reads were error-corrected and collapsed into unique sequences with a nearest-neighbor algorithm that merged closely related sequences to remove PCR and sequencing errors. CDR3 sequences were aligned to IMGT reference sequences to assign V, D and J gene segments. Each retained sequence needed at least a six-nucleotide match to both a V gene segment and a J gene segment. Rearrangements were called productive when the CDR3 lacked stop codons and stayed in frame with V and J; all others were non-productive. Following IMGT convention, CDR3 was defined as the stretch from the second conserved V-encoded cysteine up to the conserved J-encoded phenylalanine. The earlier analysis of about 560 of the donors excluded any sequence lacking an unambiguous match to a single V gene segment. In an earlier analysis of around 590 of the donors, a V segment was called functional when productive rearrangements were above 56.7%, and segregating when the standard deviation between donors exceeded 5%. A statistical classification framework was developed to diagnose cytomegalovirus status using the catalog of TCR beta chain sequences. V and J gene assignment, in a later analysis, came from comparing TCR nucleotide sequences with IMGT/GENE-DB human TR gene sequences. The TCRdist pipeline was used in a later analysis to assign CDR3 sequences and most-parsimonious VDJ recombination scenarios. In a later analysis, each TCR beta chain was defined by its CDR3 amino acid sequence together with its V-gene family, and reads without a unique V-gene family were excluded. In a later analysis, 450 to 600 highly shared, low-generation-probability nucleotide sequences were removed to address suspected cross-contamination and a sequencing artifact. In a later analysis, a clonal expansion index for each public chain was calculated from normalized within-repertoire ranks of inferred template counts. In a later analysis, generation probabilities were computed with a VDJ recombination model fitted to out-of-frame rearrangements, and the resulting probabilities were checked against IGoR. Hypergeometric tests were used in a later analysis to score TCR-TCR, TCR-HLA and TCR-CMV co-occurrence, with a repertoire-size bias correction applied to the TCR pairs. To estimate false discovery rates, a later analysis permuted the HLA or CMV assignments 20 times. In a later analysis, co-occurring TCRs were grouped using DBSCAN, and TCRdist sequence similarity was added for clustering within HLA-allele-positive subsets. Repertoires with fewer than 30,000 or more than 120,000 public chains, plus five repertoires with anomalous nucleotide sharing, were excluded from co-occurrence clustering. This is the immuneACCESS table as TCRdb keeps it, with only in-frame sequences that have V and J called. A part of the clones is gone; compared with another copy, unresolved V genes explain less than half, and the rest is unexplained. V, J and clone size were drawn from that table, and D and trimming were deduced from the DNA. This sample is represented by around 150,000 clones; roughly 85% of them were singletons. The top ten constitute roughly 1.3% of the sample.

The cohort comprised some 680 healthy bone marrow donors. At the time of sampling, every cohort member was nominally healthy, though immune exposures that went unrecorded were likely present. The donor was CMV seronegative and was included in the group of over 300 seronegative cohort members. Every donor gave a peripheral blood sample, and the peripheral blood mononuclear cells from that sample were used for TCR beta sequencing. Genomic DNA was extracted from the blood cell samples with the Qiagen DNeasy Blood Extraction Kit. This clonotype originated in a woman in her forties or fifties in good health and CMV-seronegative. The rearrangement joined TRBV30 to TRBJ2-7; the central 10 bases match TRBD2. Sample: PBMCs. The CDR3 protein is CAWSGSRTSGYEQYF. DNA sequence: TGTGCCTGGAGCGGCTCCCGGACTAGCGGCTACGAGCAGTACTTC.